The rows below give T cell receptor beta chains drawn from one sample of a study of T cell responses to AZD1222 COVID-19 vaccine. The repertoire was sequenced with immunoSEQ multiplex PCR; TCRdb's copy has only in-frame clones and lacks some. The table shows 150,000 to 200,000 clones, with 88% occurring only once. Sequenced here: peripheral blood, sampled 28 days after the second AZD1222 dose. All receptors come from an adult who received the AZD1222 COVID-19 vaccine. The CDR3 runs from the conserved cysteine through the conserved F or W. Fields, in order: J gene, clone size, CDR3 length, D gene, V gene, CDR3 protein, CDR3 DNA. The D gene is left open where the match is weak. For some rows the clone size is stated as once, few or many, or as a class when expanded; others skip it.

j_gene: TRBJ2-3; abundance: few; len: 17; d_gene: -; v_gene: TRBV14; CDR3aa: CASSQDAAGTSTDTQYF; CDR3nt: TGTGCCAGCAGCCAAGATGCGGCGGGTACTAGCACAGATACGCAGTATTTT
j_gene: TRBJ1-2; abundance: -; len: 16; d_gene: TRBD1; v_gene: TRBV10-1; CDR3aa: CASSGQGFASVYGYTF; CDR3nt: TGCGCCAGCAGTGGACAGGGGTTTGCCTCTGTCTATGGCTACACCTTC
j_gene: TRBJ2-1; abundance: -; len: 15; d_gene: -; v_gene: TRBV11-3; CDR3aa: CASSLGGSTYNEQFF; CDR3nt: TGTGCCAGCAGCTTAGGAGGGAGTACCTACAATGAGCAGTTCTTC
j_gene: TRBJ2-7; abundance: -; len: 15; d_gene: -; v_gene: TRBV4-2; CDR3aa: CASSQDQGGHYEQYF; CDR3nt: TGTGCCAGCAGCCAAGATCAAGGGGGACACTACGAGCAGTACTTC
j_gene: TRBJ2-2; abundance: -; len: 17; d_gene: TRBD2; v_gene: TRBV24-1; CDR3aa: CATRSGLAGEKTGELFF; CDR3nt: TGTGCCACCAGGTCGGGACTAGCGGGAGAGAAGACCGGGGAGCTGTTTTTT
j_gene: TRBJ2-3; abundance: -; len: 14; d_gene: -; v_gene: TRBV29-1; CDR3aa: CSVEGSGSTDTQYF; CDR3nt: TGCAGCGTTGAAGGTAGCGGAAGCACAGATACGCAGTATTTT
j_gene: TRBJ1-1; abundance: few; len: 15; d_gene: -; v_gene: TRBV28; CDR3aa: CASSSPGAKSAEAFF; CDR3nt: TGTGCCAGCAGTTCGCCGGGGGCTAAGAGCGCTGAAGCTTTCTTT
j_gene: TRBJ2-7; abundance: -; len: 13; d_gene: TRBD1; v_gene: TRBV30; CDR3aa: CAWSVGTAYEQYF; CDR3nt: TGTGCCTGGAGTGTGGGGACAGCCTACGAGCAGTACTTC
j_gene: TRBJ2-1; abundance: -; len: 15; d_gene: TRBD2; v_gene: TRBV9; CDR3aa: CASSPRAIAGTEQFF; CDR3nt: TGTGCCAGCAGCCCACGGGCAATAGCGGGAACTGAGCAGTTCTTC
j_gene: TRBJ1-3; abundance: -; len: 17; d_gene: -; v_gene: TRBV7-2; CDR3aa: CASSPGGTMPSGNTIYF; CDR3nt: TGTGCCAGCAGCCCCGGGGGCACCATGCCCTCTGGAAACACCATATATTTT